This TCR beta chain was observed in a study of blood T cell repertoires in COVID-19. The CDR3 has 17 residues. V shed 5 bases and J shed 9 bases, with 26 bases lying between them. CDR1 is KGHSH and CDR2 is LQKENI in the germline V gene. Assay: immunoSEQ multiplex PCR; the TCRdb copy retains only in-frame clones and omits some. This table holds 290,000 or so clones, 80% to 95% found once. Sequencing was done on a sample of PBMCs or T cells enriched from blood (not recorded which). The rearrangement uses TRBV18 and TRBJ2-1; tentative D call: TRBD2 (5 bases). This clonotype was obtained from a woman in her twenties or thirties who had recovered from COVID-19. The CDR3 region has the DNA TGTGCCAGCTCAAACCACCGCGATGAGCTAGCTGGGAGTGAGCAGTTCTTC. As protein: CASSNHRDELAGSEQFF.